A single sample gave rise to the 5 T cell receptor beta chains below, sequenced in a study of esophageal squamous cell carcinoma under preoperative chemotherapy. Time point: after preoperative PTX-NDP chemotherapy. TCRdb re-called the PCR reads through MiXCR, storing one row per CDR3 protein. The table shows about 18,000 distinct CDR3 sequences, with just over 45% occurring only once. Collection of the sample occurred from a patient given preoperative chemotherapy. The receptors stem from a human donor with esophageal squamous cell carcinoma. The donor label of this sample is uncertain.

This chain connects TRBV7-8 to TRBJ2-3; D is undetermined. The DNA end is more similar to TRBJ2-7, so the J call may be wrong. Germline CDR1 SGHVS, CDR2 FQNEAQ. The CDR3 has 14 amino acids. CDR3 DNA sequence: TGTGCGGGCAGCGCGTCGAGTAGCACAGATACGCAGTACTTC. The encoded protein is CAGSASSSTDTQYF.

This clonotype was detected many times. V gene TRBV6-1 combines with J gene TRBJ2-7; D not certain. The CDR3 runs 18 residues. Per the germline V gene, CDR1 is MNHNS and CDR2 is SASEGT. V gave up 8 bases and J gave up 3 bases, with 29 bases separating them. The chain's CDR3 is CASGFGSSIGAFFYEQYF. CDR3 DNA: TGTGCCAGCGGGTTCGGCAGTTCTATAGGAGCCTTTTTCTACGAGCAGTACTTC.

As concerns this clonotype: This may arise from a read error, as a much more abundant clone is one base away. V and J are TRBV7-9 and TRBJ2-3, with D tentatively TRBD2 (6 bases). The CDR3 extends over 16 amino acids. Germline-derived CDR1 and CDR2 are SEHNR and FQNEAQ (reference sequence). Trimming removed 2 bases at V and 4 bases at J, with 16 bases between. CDR3 in amino acids: CASSLLQWRDPDTQYF. The CDR3 nucleotides read TGTGCCAGCAGCTTACTTCAGTGGCGGGACCCAGATACGCAGTATTTT.

A few counts support this clonotype. The CDR3 region is CASSTGERNEQYF. Written as DNA, the CDR3 is TGTGCCAGCAGCACCGGTGAGCGTAACGAGCAGTACTTC. This chain links TRBV7-3 with TRBJ2-5, with D hard to call. The J call is uncertain, as TRBJ2-7 better fits the DNA end. Germline values: CDR1 SGHTA, CDR2 FQGTGA. The CDR3 spans 13 residues.

The table lists this clonotype with many counts. The rearrangement uses TRBV6-2 or TRBV6-3 and TRBJ2-1, with 13 bases that match TRBD2. This CDR3 has 15 residues. Germline CDR1 MNHEY, CDR2 SVGEGT. With V trimmed by 7 bases and J by 6 bases, 6 bases remained unmatched. This CDR3 is CASIPGLAGSNEQFF. The DNA of the CDR3 is TGTGCCAGCATTCCGGGACTAGCGGGATCCAATGAGCAGTTCTTC.